This T cell receptor delta chain is from a study of gamma delta lymphoproliferative disorders and STAT genes (dated by TCRdb to the late 2010s). Describing the broader study: The LymphoTrack Dx TCRG Assay was used to build gamma-chain libraries from a minimum of 50 ng of genomic DNA. To confirm results, a couple of gamma-chain samples and every delta-chain sample were sequenced twice. The study profiled TCR gamma and delta CDR3 repertoires by deep sequencing in Tgammadelta lymphoproliferative disease patients and healthy controls, within a larger immunophenotypic and STAT-mutation study. Because no corresponding Invivoscribe delta assay was available, delta-chain libraries were prepared according to the EuroClonality-NGS working group standard operating procedure.

Including the terminal cysteine and phenylalanine, the CDR3 comprises 21 residues. Only the CDR3 region is kept as DNA, spanning 63 bases read in frame from base 1. Per the germline V gene, GEAIGNYY is the CDR1 and EKD is the CDR2. After removal of 3 bases from V and 2 bases from J, the junction retains 18 bases not matched to a gene. For TCR sequencing, genomic DNA was taken from peripheral blood mononuclear cells isolated from both patients and controls. The control group consisted of about 23 healthy adult blood donors (median age 64 years; some twelve males and roughly 11 females) who were matched to the patients for age and sex. This clone was seen a few times. It has no known antigen specificity. The translation of this DNA and the TCRdb protein of a much larger clone differ at residue 9, probably owing to a read error; the protein shown here is translated from the DNA. In both library methods, multiplex PCR was carried out with primers targeting conserved V and J regions of the TCR genes. After purification and pooling, the amplicons were sequenced on an Illumina MiSeq platform. As for how the authors treated the data: V(D)J alignment, clonotype assembly and translation were performed with MiXCR, whereas functionality assessment and CDR3 repertoire analyses were performed with VDJtools. CDR3 followed the IMGT definition, and analyses included only productive sequences that used functional genes, leaving out ORF genes and pseudogenes. Identical amino acid CDR3s of major clonotypes (frequency >=5%) were searched for across all patients and controls using a custom Python script. To compare clonotype frequencies between patients and controls, a one-sided non-parametric Wilcoxon test was applied. TCRdb reprocessed the public data with the CATT caller; entries with the same nucleotide sequence were combined afterwards. These V and J calls derive from TCRdb rather than the authors' analysis. The sample table lists around 3,100 delta-chain clones, more than 0.85% of them with a count of one. The ten top clones hold about a quarter of the sample.

What the study reported, not specific to this receptor: T cells in controls likely covered a range of maturation stages, whereas leukemic cells were skewed toward terminal effectors, which could potentially limit comparisons between patients and controls. The authors noted that NGS specificity may be reduced at low frequencies, so the public or private nature of leukemic clones needs confirmation. When whole repertoires were clustered, gamma repertoires from patients formed a group apart from those of healthy controls, but delta repertoires showed no separation between the groups. Nearly all major patient gamma and delta clonotypes were public, shared with at least one healthy donor; only two gamma clonotypes were private to disease.

The sequence derives from a human donor in good health. Sequencing used blood. This sequence uses TRDV2 and TRDJ3, with 7 junctional bases fitting TRDD3. The DNA is TGTGCCTGTGACTTGGTTGAACTGTGGGATACTACGGCCTGGGACACCCGACAGATGTTTTTC. Translated, this gives CACDLVELWDTTAWDTRQMFF.